This T cell receptor (beta chain) was found in a study of T cell repertoires in cytomegalovirus infection. Across the whole study: In public TCR beta signatures, there were indications of both CMV infection and matching HLA type.

Study conclusions and caveats: Summed public TCR beta family frequency identified CMV carriers bearing the relevant HLA. Predominance within the ex vivo response was attributable to HLA-C-restricted CMV-specific TCR beta clonotypes.

TCRdb re-analysed the reads in MiXCR, keeping a single row per CDR3 protein. Here the sample spans fewer than 550,000 distinct CDR3 sequences, about 11% being singletons. In its sample, this clonotype was seen a few times. Its antigen is unknown. Germline V gene sequence: CDR1 MNHEY, CDR2 SVGAGI. This CDR3 contains 13 residues. Trimming removed 7 bases at V and 3 bases at J, with 13 bases between. The receptor's source is a human donor in good health (CMV status not recorded). Some clones in this sample may be carry-over from other donors' samples. Sequencing was carried out using PBMCs. The gene calls are TRBV6-5 and TRBJ2-7; tentative D call: TRBD1 (5 bases). CDR3 DNA sequence: TGTGCCAGCACCAGGGTCTGGGGCTACGAGCAGTACTTC. Protein product: CASTRVWGYEQYF.